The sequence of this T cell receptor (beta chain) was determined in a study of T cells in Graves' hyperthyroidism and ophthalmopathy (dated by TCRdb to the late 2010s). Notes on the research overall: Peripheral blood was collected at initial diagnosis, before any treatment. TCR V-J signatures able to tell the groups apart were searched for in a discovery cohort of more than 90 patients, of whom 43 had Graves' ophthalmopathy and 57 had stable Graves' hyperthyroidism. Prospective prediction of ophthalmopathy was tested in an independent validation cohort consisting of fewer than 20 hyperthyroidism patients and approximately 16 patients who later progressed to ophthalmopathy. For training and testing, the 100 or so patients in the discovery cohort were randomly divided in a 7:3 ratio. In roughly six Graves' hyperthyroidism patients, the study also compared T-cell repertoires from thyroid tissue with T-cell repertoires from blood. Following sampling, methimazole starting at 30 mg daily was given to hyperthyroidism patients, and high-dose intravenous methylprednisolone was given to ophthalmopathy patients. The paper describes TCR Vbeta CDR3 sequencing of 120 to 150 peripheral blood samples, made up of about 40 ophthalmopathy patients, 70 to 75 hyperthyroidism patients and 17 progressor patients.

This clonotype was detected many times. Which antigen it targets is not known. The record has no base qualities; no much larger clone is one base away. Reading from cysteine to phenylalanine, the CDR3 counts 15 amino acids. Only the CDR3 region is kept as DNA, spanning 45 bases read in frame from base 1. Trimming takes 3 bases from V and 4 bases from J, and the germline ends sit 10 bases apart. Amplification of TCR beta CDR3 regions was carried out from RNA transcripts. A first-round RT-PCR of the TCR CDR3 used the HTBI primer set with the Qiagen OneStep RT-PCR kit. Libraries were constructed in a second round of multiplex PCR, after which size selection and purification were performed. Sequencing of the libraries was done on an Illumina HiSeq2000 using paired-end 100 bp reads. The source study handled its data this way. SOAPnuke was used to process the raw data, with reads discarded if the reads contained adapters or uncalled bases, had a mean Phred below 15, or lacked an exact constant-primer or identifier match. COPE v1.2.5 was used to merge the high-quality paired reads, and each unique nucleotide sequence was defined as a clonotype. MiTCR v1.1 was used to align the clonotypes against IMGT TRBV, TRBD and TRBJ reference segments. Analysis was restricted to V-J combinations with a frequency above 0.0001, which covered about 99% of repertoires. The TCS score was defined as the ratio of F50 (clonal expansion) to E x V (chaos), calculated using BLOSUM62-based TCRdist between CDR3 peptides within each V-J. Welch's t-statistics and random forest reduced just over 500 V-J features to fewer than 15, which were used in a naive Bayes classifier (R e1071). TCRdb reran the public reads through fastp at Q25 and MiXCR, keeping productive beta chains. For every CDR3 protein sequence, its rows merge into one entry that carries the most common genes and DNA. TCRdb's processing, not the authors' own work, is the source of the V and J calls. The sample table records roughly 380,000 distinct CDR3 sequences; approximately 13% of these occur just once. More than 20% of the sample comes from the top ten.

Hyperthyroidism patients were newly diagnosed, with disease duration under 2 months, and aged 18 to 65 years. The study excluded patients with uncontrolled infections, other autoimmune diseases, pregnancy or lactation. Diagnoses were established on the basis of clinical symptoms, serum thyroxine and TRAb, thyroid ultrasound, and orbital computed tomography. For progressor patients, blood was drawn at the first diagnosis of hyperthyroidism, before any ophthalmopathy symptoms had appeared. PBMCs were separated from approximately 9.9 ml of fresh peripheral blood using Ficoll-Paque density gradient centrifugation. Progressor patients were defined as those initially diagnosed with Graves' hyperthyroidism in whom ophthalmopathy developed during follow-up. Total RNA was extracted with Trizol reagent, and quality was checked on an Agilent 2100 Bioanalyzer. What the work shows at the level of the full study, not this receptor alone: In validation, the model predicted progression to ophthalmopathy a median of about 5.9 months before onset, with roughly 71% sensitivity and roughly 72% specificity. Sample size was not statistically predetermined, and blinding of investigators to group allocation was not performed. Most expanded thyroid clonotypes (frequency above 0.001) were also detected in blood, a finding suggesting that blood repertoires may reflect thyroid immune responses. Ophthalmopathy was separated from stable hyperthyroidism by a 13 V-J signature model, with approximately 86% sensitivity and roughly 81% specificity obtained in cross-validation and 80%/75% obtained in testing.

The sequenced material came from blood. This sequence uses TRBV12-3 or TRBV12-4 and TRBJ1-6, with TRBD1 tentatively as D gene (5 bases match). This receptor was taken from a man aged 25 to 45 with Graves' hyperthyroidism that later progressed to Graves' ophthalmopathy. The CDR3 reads CASSLAGPYNSPLHF. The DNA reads TGTGCCAGCAGTTTGGCAGGGCCATATAATTCACCCCTCCACTTT.